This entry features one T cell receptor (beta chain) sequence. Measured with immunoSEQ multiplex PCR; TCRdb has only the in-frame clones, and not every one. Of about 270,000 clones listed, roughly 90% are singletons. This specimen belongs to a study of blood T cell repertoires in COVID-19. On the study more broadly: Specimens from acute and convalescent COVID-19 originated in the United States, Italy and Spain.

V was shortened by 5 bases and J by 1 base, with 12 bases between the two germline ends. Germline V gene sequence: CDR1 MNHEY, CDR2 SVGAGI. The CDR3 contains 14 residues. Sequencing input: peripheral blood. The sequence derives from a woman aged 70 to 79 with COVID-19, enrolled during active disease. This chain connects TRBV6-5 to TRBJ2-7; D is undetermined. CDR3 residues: CASSPSFPSYEQYF. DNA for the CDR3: TGTGCCAGCAGTCCGAGTTTTCCTTCCTACGAGCAGTACTTC.